A selection of T cell receptor beta chains follows, all from one sample in a study of control samples from healthy donors and cancer patients. The assay was immunoSEQ multiplex PCR, and TCRdb's table has in-frame clones only and misses some. The sample contains approximately 52,000 clones, 88% of which appear only once. The sample consisted of blood. All receptors come from a man aged 50 to 60 in good health. The CDR3 runs from the conserved cysteine through the conserved F or W.

j_call: TRBJ1-1; v_call: TRBV6-2/TRBV6-3; cdr3_aa: CASSYSPGQGVPEAFF
j_call: TRBJ2-1; v_call: TRBV4-3; cdr3_aa: CASSQGHLAGGPSEQFF
j_call: TRBJ1-1; v_call: TRBV7-6; cdr3_aa: CASSLDKEGSSTEAFF
j_call: TRBJ1-5; v_call: TRBV6-2/TRBV6-3; cdr3_aa: CASSRPGPNQPQHF
j_call: TRBJ2-1; v_call: TRBV19; cdr3_aa: CASGAYNEQFF
j_call: TRBJ2-7; v_call: TRBV6-6; cdr3_aa: CASSGQGIYEQYF
j_call: TRBJ1-5; v_call: TRBV28; cdr3_aa: CASSLLDNSNQPQHF
j_call: TRBJ1-1; v_call: TRBV19; cdr3_aa: CASSKAGNTEAFF
j_call: TRBJ2-3; v_call: TRBV6-5; cdr3_aa: CATVGLAGNTDTQYF
j_call: TRBJ2-5; v_call: TRBV2; cdr3_aa: CASSEARNIQETQYF
j_call: TRBJ2-2; v_call: TRBV19; cdr3_aa: CASSIVGVDTGELFF
j_call: TRBJ1-1; v_call: TRBV7-3; cdr3_aa: CASSPDTGVGYTEAFF
j_call: TRBJ1-1; v_call: TRBV7-9; cdr3_aa: CASSLGLGVSTEAFF
j_call: TRBJ2-1; v_call: TRBV19; cdr3_aa: CAAGAGWNEQFF
j_call: TRBJ2-3; v_call: TRBV9; cdr3_aa: CAGSPGYTDTQYF
j_call: TRBJ1-2; v_call: TRBV7-2; cdr3_aa: CASSFVATGGYTF
j_call: TRBJ2-1; v_call: TRBV28; cdr3_aa: CASSPLGFGYNEQFF
j_call: TRBJ2-6; v_call: TRBV18; cdr3_aa: CASSPQGISSGANVLTF
j_call: TRBJ1-6; v_call: TRBV6-6; cdr3_aa: CASSWGDHNSPLHF
j_call: TRBJ1-4; v_call: TRBV5-1; cdr3_aa: CASSAGQGREKLFF
j_call: TRBJ2-3; v_call: TRBV6-2/TRBV6-3; cdr3_aa: CASSYLDTDTQYF
j_call: TRBJ2-3; v_call: TRBV18; cdr3_aa: CASSPYTDTQYF
j_call: TRBJ1-1; v_call: TRBV14; cdr3_aa: CASSHFTGGGTEAFF
j_call: TRBJ1-2; v_call: TRBV19; cdr3_aa: CASSMGGFGGYTF
j_call: TRBJ2-5; v_call: TRBV28; cdr3_aa: CASRVPGLAGQETQYF
j_call: TRBJ1-2; v_call: TRBV7-6; cdr3_aa: CASSLASRDRGFHYGYTF
j_call: TRBJ1-1; v_call: TRBV29-1; cdr3_aa: CSVVGGQRMNTEAFF
j_call: TRBJ2-3; v_call: TRBV5-5; cdr3_aa: CASTRGGSTDTQYF
j_call: TRBJ1-5; v_call: TRBV5-8; cdr3_aa: CASSLFRGEGSGQPQHF
j_call: TRBJ2-7; v_call: TRBV2; cdr3_aa: CASLRTIGISYEQYF
j_call: TRBJ2-3; v_call: TRBV18; cdr3_aa: CASSPHPGDTQYF
j_call: TRBJ2-2; v_call: TRBV5-4; cdr3_aa: CASSVAGELFF
j_call: TRBJ2-3; v_call: TRBV29-1; cdr3_aa: CSVGAGVASTDTQYF
j_call: TRBJ2-2; v_call: TRBV6-5; cdr3_aa: CASRPTSGSGELFF
j_call: TRBJ2-1; v_call: TRBV9; cdr3_aa: CASTSRGAPNEQFF
j_call: TRBJ2-1; v_call: TRBV29-1; cdr3_aa: CSVEDLRRVYNEQFF
j_call: TRBJ2-2; v_call: TRBV28; cdr3_aa: CASSLAGELFF
j_call: TRBJ1-4; v_call: TRBV7-9; cdr3_aa: CASSLASDREREKLFF
j_call: TRBJ2-7; v_call: TRBV28; cdr3_aa: CASRFVDRVYEQYF
j_call: TRBJ1-2; v_call: TRBV7-9; cdr3_aa: CASSLGQAGYTF
j_call: TRBJ2-7; v_call: TRBV12-3/TRBV12-4; cdr3_aa: CASSFGLTHEQYF
j_call: TRBJ2-5; v_call: TRBV19; cdr3_aa: CASSGVETQYF
j_call: TRBJ2-7; v_call: TRBV28; cdr3_aa: CASSPNYIGVSSYEQYF
j_call: TRBJ2-5; v_call: TRBV4-3; cdr3_aa: CASSQGRAYQETQYF
j_call: TRBJ2-3; v_call: TRBV11-2; cdr3_aa: CASSLIAGTSTDTQYF
j_call: TRBJ1-1; v_call: TRBV19; cdr3_aa: CASSHRGYEAFF
j_call: TRBJ2-2; v_call: TRBV7-9; cdr3_aa: CASSLAGAITGELFF
j_call: TRBJ2-3; v_call: TRBV19; cdr3_aa: CASSIASGSRTDTQYF
j_call: TRBJ2-1; v_call: TRBV6-2/TRBV6-3; cdr3_aa: CASSTATSGMAYNEQFF